Following are 19 T cell receptor beta chains from one sample sequenced in a study of glioma-infiltrating T cells after dendritic cell vaccination. The assay was immunoSEQ multiplex PCR, and TCRdb's table has in-frame clones only and misses some. The sample holds 85,000 to 100,000 clones; around 80% are singletons and the top ten take 5.4%. Noted time point: after dendritic cell vaccination, including at tumor progression/relapse. Sequences were derived from blood, sampled after dendritic cell vaccination. The receptors stem from a human donor with glioblastoma.

The chain combines TRBV4-1 with TRBJ2-5; 7 bases line up with TRBD2. The end of the DNA aligns better with TRBJ2-7, so the J call may be wrong. Per germline, CDR1 MGHRA and CDR2 YSYEKL. CDR3 length: 18 amino acids. CDR3: CASSQDVGGVGAGYEQYF. CDR3 coding DNA: TGCGCCAGCAGCCAAGATGTGGGGGGGGTAGGGGCCGGCTACGAGCAGTACTTC.

This rearrangement joins TRBV27 to TRBJ2-2; a possible D gene is TRBD2 (6 bases). The CDR3 consists of 18 residues. Looked up from germline, CDR1 is MNHEY and CDR2 is SMNVEV (reference sequence). Trimming took off 4 bases at V and 2 bases at J, with 20 bases between the two ends. CDR3 coding DNA: TGTGCCAGCAGTTCAGAATACGGGGGAACTACCAACACCGGGGAGCTGTTTTTT. As protein: CASSSEYGGTTNTGELFF.

The V call is TRBV28, the J call TRBJ2-3, with a tentative D call TRBD1 (5 bases). Trimming took off 5 bases at V and 3 bases at J, with 18 bases between the two ends. From germline, CDR1 is MDHEN and CDR2 SYDVKM. CDR3 size: 16 residues. CDR3 DNA sequence: TGTGCCAGCAGTCCGTCCCCTGGGAAGGGGACAGATACGCAGTATTTT. This sequence encodes CASSPSPGKGTDTQYF. The variable domain in full, completed from reference TRBV28 and TRBJ2-3, reads DVKVTQSSRYLVKRTGEKVFLECVQDMDHENMFWYRQDPGLGLRLIYFSYDVKMKEKGDIPEGYSVSREKKERFSLILESASTNQTSMYLCASSPSPGKGTDTQYFGPGTRLTVL.

The V gene is TRBV2, the J gene TRBJ1-1, with 11 bases identical to TRBD1. J was trimmed by 5 bases and V by 9 bases; bases with no gene match: 5. The CDR3 sequence is 13 residues long. Per the germline V gene, CDR1 is SNHLY and CDR2 is FYNNEI. The CDR3 coding sequence is TGTGCCAGGGCCGGGACAGGGGGGACTGAAGCTTTCTTT. It translates to CARAGTGGTEAFF.

V is TRBV7-3 and J is TRBJ1-2; perhaps TRBD1 as D (5 bases). The CDR3 spans 13 residues. CDR1 and CDR2 from the germline V gene are SGHTA and FQGTGA. Trimming removed 3 bases at V and 8 bases at J, with 13 bases between. CDR3 in amino acids: CASSFPGKIGYTF. The CDR3 region has the DNA TGTGCCAGCAGCTTCCCAGGGAAAATCGGCTACACCTTC.

This rearrangement joins TRBV6-1 to TRBJ1-2; D is undetermined. Germline CDR1 MNHNS, CDR2 SASEGT. This CDR3 contains 12 residues. V was pared by 2 bases and J by 8 bases, with 9 bases between. The CDR3 sequence: CASSETGSGYTF. CDR3 in DNA: TGTGCCAGCAGTGAAACGGGATCAGGCTACACCTTC.

This chain links TRBV15 with TRBJ2-3, with 7 bases fitting TRBD1. This CDR3 spans 15 amino acids. With 3 bases clipped from V and 4 bases from J, the junction kept 7 bases outside the gene matches. Germline CDR1 reads LNHNV; CDR2 reads YYDKDF (reference sequence). The CDR3 DNA reads TGTGCCACCAGCAGTCCGCAGGGGGTAGCAGATACGCAGTATTTT. Translation: CATSSPQGVADTQYF.

The chain uses TRBV6-5 and TRBJ2-5; D is undetermined. The CDR3 sequence is 15 residues long. Trimming removed 7 bases from V and 2 bases from J, with 17 bases in between. The germline gives CDR1 MNHEY, CDR2 SVGAGI. The CDR3 coding sequence is TGTGCCAGCATGTTGAACAGAACTCCACAAGAGACCCAGTACTTC. The encoded protein is CASMLNRTPQETQYF.

This clone was detected a few times. The chain carries TRBV6-5 and TRBJ2-1; D might be TRBD2 (5 bases). Trimming removed 0 bases at V and 6 bases at J, with 12 bases between. The CDR3 runs to 15 residues. Germline V gene data show CDR1 as MNHEY and CDR2 as SVGAGI. The CDR3 coding sequence is TGTGCCAGCAGTTACTCGTTCCTAGCCCTCAATGAGCAGTTCTTC. Protein product: CASSYSFLALNEQFF.

The gene calls are TRBV5-6 and TRBJ2-2, with TRBD1 matching 8 bases. With 1 base clipped from V and 1 base from J, the junction kept 6 bases outside the gene matches. CDR1 is SGHDT and CDR2 is YYEEEE in the germline V gene. This CDR3 has 17 amino acids. In DNA form, the CDR3 reads TGTGCCAGCAGCTTGAGTGCCGGGACAGGGAACACCGGGGAGCTGTTTTTT. Amino acids: CASSLSAGTGNTGELFF. Complete variable domain (other parts from reference TRBV5-6 and TRBJ2-2): DAGVTQSPTHLIKTRGQQVTLRCSPKSGHDTVSWYQQALGQGPQFIFQYYEEEERQRGNFPDRFSGHQFPNYSSELNVNALLLGDSALYLCASSLSAGTGNTGELFFGEGSRLTVL.

The chain joins TRBV29-1 to TRBJ2-5, with D tentatively TRBD1 (5 bases). The CDR3 loop spans 15 amino acids. From germline, CDR1 is SQVTM and CDR2 ANQGSEA. With 3 bases removed from V and 2 bases from J, the gap between germline ends came to 16 bases. CDR3 DNA sequence: TGCAGCGTTGATTTAGGGCAGGGTAGGCAAGAGACCCAGTACTTC. It specifies CSVDLGQGRQETQYF.

This clone was recorded only once. V gene TRBV7-9 combines with J gene TRBJ2-7; D not certain. Per the germline V gene, CDR1 is SEHNR and CDR2 is FQNEAQ (reference sequence). This CDR3 comprises 13 residues. The V gene lost 1 base and the J gene lost 2 bases, with 6 bases spanning the gap. CDR3 DNA sequence: TGTGCCAGCAGCTTAGGGGCCCCCTACGAGCAGTACTTC. This codes for CASSLGAPYEQYF.

The chain combines TRBV14 with TRBJ1-1, with 7 bases lining up with TRBD1. The CDR3 is 15 amino acids. The V and J ends lost 4 bases and 3 bases, in that order; junction bases with no gene match: 8. Germline assignment: CDR1 SGHDN and CDR2 FVKESK. CDR3 in DNA: TGTGCCAGCAGCCCCCTGACAGGGTGGTACACTGAAGCTTTCTTT. This gives the protein CASSPLTGWYTEAFF.

J is TRBJ1-1 and V is TRBV19; unclear D gene. The CDR3 loop spans 12 amino acids. V was cut by 6 bases and J by 1 base, with 6 bases left in between. CDR1 is LNHDA and CDR2 is SQIVND in the germline V gene (reference sequence). CDR3 region: CASRERNTEAFF. CDR3 bases: TGTGCCAGTAGGGAGCGGAACACTGAAGCTTTCTTT.

The chain recombines TRBV6-6 with TRBJ1-1, with D unresolved. The CDR3 runs 14 residues. Germline V gene lookup returns CDR1 MNHNY and CDR2 SVGAGI (reference sequence). With 8 bases removed from V and 3 bases from J, the gap between germline ends came to 16 bases. CDR3 bases: TGTGCCAGCTCCCAGATCGGAGGTGACACTGAAGCTTTCTTT. Protein sequence: CASSQIGGDTEAFF.

This clone was recorded once. The chain carries TRBV11-2 and TRBJ2-7; the D gene is possibly TRBD1 (5 bases). The V end lost 2 bases, the J end lost 0 bases, and 11 bases lay between the germline ends. The CDR3 spans 15 residues. The germline V gene has CDR1 SGHAT and CDR2 FQNNGV. CDR3 amino acids: CASSLNRRSSYEQYF. CDR3 in DNA: TGTGCCAGCAGCTTAAACAGGCGATCCTCCTACGAGCAGTACTTC.

The rearrangement links TRBV6-5 to TRBJ2-7; TRBD1 aligns across 8 bases. CDR1 MNHEY and CDR2 SVGAGI come from the germline V gene. The V and J ends lost 5 bases and 2 bases, in that order; junction bases with no gene match: 5. The CDR3 has 14 residues. CDR3 loop: CASSITGGPYEQYF. CDR3 bases: TGTGCCAGCAGTATCACAGGGGGGCCCTACGAGCAGTACTTC.

This chain joins TRBV19 and TRBJ2-1, with D maybe TRBD2 (6 bases). Germline V gene lookup returns CDR1 LNHDA and CDR2 SQIVND (reference sequence). Trimming took 3 bases from V and 2 from J, leaving 14 bases between them. This CDR3 has 16 amino acids. CDR3 region: CASSIFAGMTYNEQFF. The CDR3 DNA reads as TGTGCCAGTAGTATCTTCGCGGGGATGACCTACAATGAGCAGTTCTTC. Complete variable domain (other parts from reference TRBV19 and TRBJ2-1): DGGITQSPKYLFRKEGQNVTLSCEQNLNHDAMYWYRQDPGQGLRLIYYSQIVNDFQKGDIAEGYSVSREKKESFPLTVTSAQKNPTAFYLCASSIFAGMTYNEQFFGPGTRLTVL.

V and J are TRBV6-1 and TRBJ1-4; tentatively, D is TRBD1 (6 bases). The length of the CDR3 is 13 residues. Germline V CDR1 and CDR2: MNHNS, SASEGT. With 10 bases removed from V and 7 bases from J, the gap between germline ends came to 16 bases. As DNA, the CDR3 is TGTGCCACCACAGGGATTTATGGTGAAAAACTGTTTTTT. It specifies CATTGIYGEKLFF.